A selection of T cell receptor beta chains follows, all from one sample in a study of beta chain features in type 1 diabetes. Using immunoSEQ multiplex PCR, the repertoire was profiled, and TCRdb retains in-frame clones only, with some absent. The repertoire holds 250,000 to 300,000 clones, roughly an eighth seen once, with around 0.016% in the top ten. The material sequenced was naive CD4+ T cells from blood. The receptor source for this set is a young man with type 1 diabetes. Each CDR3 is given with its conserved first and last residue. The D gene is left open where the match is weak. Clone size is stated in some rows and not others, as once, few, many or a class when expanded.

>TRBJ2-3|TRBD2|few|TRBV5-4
CASSLLAGGGGDTQYF
TGTGCCAGCAGCTTGCTAGCGGGAGGGGGCGGGGATACGCAGTATTTT
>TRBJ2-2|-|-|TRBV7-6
CASSPQGPDGELFF
TGTGCCAGCAGCCCACAGGGTCCAGACGGGGAGCTGTTTTTT
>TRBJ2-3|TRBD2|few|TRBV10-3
CAIGLAISTDTQYF
TGTGCCATCGGACTAGCGATTAGCACAGATACGCAGTATTTT
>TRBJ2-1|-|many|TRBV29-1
CSVAWERNEQFF
TGCAGCGTGGCGTGGGAGCGGAATGAGCAGTTCTTC
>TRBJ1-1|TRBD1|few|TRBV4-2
CASSQFTGGLMNTEAFF
TGTGCCAGCAGCCAATTTACAGGGGGACTTATGAACACTGAAGCTTTCTTT
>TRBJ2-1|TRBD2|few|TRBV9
CASSVGGLRNEQFF
TGTGCCAGCAGCGTAGGGGGACTAAGAAATGAGCAGTTCTTC
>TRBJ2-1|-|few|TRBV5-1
CASSLTFLTRQFF
TGCGCCAGCAGCTTGACTTTCCTAACTCGGCAGTTCTTC
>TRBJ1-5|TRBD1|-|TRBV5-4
CASSITGGNQPQHF
TGTGCCAGCAGCATTACAGGGGGCAATCAGCCCCAGCATTTT
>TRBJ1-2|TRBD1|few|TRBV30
CAWSITRTGGPIHGYTF
TGTGCCTGGAGTATTACTAGGACAGGGGGACCAATCCATGGCTACACCTTC
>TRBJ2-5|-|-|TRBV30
CAWSTQGQETQYF
TGTGCCTGGAGTACGCAGGGGCAAGAGACCCAGTACTTC
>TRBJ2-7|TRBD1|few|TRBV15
CATSRDIGTGNEQYF
TGTGCCACCAGCAGAGATATTGGGACAGGCAACGAGCAGTACTTC
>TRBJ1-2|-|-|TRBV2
CASSGTANYGYTF
TGTGCCAGCAGTGGTACAGCTAACTATGGCTACACCTTC
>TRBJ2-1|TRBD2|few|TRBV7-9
CASSIAGLTYNEQFF
TGTGCCAGCAGCATAGCGGGACTGACCTACAATGAGCAGTTCTTC
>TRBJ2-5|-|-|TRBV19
CASSSRTTQYF
TGTGCCAGTAGTTCCAGGACTACCCAGTACTTC
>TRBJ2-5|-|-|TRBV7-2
CASSLGDRIAQYF
TGTGCCAGCAGCTTAGGAGACAGGATAGCCCAGTACTTC
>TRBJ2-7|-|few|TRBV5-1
CASSFQGQDYEQYF
TGCGCCAGCAGCTTCCAGGGACAAGACTACGAGCAGTACTTC
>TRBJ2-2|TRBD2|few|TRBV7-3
CASTKPAGRTGELFF
TGTGCCAGCACCAAGCCAGCGGGAAGGACCGGGGAGCTGTTTTTT
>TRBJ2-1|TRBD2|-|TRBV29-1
CSAALYGTSGIGEQFF
TGCAGCGCTGCCCTTTACGGGACTAGCGGGATCGGTGAGCAGTTCTTC
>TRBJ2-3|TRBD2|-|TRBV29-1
CSVSGEGF
TGCAGCGTTTCGGGGGAGGGCTTT
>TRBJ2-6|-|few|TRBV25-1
CASSEHWEATGANVLTF
TGTGCCAGCAGTGAACACTGGGAGGCCACTGGGGCCAACGTCCTGACTTTC
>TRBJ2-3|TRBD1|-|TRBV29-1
CSVVGLGGAPTDTQYF
TGCAGCGTTGTGGGATTAGGGGGCGCCCCCACAGATACGCAGTATTTT
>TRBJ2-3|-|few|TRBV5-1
CASSSNPPTDTQYF
TGCGCCAGCAGCTCCAATCCCCCCACAGATACGCAGTATTTT
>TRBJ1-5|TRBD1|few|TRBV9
CASSAVGQVNQPQHF
TGTGCCAGCAGCGCCGTCGGACAGGTTAATCAGCCCCAGCATTTT
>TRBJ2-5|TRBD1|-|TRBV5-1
CASRIGTGQETQYF
TGCGCCAGCAGGATCGGGACAGGCCAAGAGACCCAGTACTTC